Below, one T cell receptor beta chain is given with its context. The data originate from a study of blood T cell repertoires in COVID-19. Unmatched junction bases numbered 4, after V lost 0 bases and J lost 1 base. Germline CDR1 and CDR2: SGHTS and YDEGEE. CDR3 length equals 17 residues. Per the original data handling: By means of reference gene primer amplification, nucleated cell counts were estimated. Assay used: immunoSEQ multiplex PCR; TCRdb lists only in-frame clones, some missing. V and J calls and clone size are as listed in that table; D and trimming were resolved from the DNA. The profile shows about 360,000 clones, roughly 86% of them singletons.

The TCR originated in a human donor in a cohort sampled during active COVID-19. The chain joins TRBV5-8 to TRBJ2-5; the match to TRBD2 covers 12 bases. Sequencing used peripheral blood. Here the CDR3 DNA reads TGTGCCAGCAGCTTGGGCGCTAGCGGGGGGGCCCAAGAGACCCAGTACTTC. Translation: CASSLGASGGAQETQYF.